This TCR beta chain was identified during a study of shared clonotypes between healthy human individuals. Method: immunoSEQ multiplex PCR; TCRdb's copy keeps in-frame clones and lacks some. The data contain approximately 480,000 clones, about three quarters of them singletons. The donor cohort consisted entirely of Caucasian adults residing in Nashville, Tennessee. A word on this clone: The sample has other DNA sequences that encode this CDR3 too.

This clonotype was sampled from a woman aged 40 to 55 in good health. Some clones in this sample may be carry-over from other donors' samples. Sequencing was carried out using PBMCs.

The CDR3 DNA sequence: TGTGCCAGCTCACAGGGGGGGAACAATGAGCAGTTCTTC. As protein: CASSQGGNNEQFF. V usage is TRBV18 and J usage is TRBJ2-1; possible D gene TRBD2, 7 bases. Germline CDR1 is KGHSH and CDR2 is LQKENI. This CDR3 region has 13 residues. Trimming removed 4 bases from V and 5 bases from J, with 9 bases in between.